This paragraph covers one T cell receptor beta chain sequence. Its antigen is undetermined. Unstimulated Tregs (CD4+CD25+CD127-) and CD4+CD25- non-Tregs were sorted from PBMCs. Germline CDR1 reads SGHRS; CDR2 reads YFSETQ. The V and J ends lost 4 bases and 2 bases, in that order; junction bases with no gene match: 6. The CDR3 is 16 residues long. The assay was immunoSEQ multiplex PCR, and TCRdb's table has in-frame clones only and misses some. Among 240,000 or so clones listed, about four fifths were seen once. The data were taken from a study of Tregs in tolerant kidney transplant recipients. Whole-study findings and limits: Findings come from small patient numbers and require larger validation. Biological reproducibility was not directly addressed, but technical replication error appeared minimal. Tregs expanded with activated donor B cells seemed most donor-specific.

The V gene is TRBV5-1, the J gene TRBJ2-5; TRBD2 agrees at 12 bases. Specimen: CD4+ T cells from blood. This clonotype was obtained from a human donor in good health. DNA for the CDR3: TGCGCCAGCAGCCTTCTAGCGGGAGGGGATCAAGAGACCCAGTACTTC. It encodes CASSLLAGGDQETQYF.